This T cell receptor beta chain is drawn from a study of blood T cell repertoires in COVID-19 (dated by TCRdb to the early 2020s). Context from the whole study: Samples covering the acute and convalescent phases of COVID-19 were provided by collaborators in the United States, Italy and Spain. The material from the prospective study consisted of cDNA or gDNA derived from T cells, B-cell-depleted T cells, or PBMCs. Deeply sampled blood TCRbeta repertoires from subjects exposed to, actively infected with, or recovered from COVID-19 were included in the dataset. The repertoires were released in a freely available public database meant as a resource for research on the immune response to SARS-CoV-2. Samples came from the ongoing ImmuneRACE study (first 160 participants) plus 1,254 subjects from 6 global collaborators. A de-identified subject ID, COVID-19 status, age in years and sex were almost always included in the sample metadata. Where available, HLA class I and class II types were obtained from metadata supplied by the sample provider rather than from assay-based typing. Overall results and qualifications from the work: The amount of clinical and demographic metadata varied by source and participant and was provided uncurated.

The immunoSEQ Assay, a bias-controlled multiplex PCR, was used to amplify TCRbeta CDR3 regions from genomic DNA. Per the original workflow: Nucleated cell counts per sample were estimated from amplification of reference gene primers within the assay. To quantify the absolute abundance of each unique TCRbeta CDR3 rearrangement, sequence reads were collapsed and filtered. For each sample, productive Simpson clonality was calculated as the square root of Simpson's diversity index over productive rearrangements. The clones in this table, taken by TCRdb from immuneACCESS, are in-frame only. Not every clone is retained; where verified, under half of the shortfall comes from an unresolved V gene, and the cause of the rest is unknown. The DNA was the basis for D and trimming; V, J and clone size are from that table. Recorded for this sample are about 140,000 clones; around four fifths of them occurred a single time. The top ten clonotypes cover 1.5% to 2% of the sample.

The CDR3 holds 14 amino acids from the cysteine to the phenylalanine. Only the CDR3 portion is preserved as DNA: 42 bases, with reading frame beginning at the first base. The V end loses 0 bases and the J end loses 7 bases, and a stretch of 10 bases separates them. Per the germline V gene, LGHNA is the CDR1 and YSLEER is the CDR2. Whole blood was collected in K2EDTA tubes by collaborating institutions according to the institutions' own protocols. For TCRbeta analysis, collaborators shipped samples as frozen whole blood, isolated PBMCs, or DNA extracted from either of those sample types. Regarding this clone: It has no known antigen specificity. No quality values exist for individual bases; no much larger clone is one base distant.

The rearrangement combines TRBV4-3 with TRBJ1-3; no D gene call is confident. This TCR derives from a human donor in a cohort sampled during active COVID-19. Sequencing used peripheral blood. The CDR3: CASSQDFGYNTIYF. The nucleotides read TGCGCCAGCAGCCAAGATTTCGGTTACAACACCATATATTTT.